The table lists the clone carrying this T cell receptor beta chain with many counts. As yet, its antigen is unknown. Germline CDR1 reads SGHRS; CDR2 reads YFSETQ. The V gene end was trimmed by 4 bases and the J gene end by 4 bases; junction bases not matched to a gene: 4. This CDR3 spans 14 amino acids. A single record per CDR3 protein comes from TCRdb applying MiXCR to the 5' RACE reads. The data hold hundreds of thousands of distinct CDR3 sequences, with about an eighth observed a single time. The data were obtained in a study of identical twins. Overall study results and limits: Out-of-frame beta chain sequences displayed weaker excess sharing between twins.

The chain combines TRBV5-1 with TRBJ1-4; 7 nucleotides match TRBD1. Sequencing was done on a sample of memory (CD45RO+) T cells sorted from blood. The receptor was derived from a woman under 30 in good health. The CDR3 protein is CASSTGQNNEKLFF. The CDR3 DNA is TGCGCCAGCAGCACGGGACAGAATAATGAAAAACTGTTTTTT.